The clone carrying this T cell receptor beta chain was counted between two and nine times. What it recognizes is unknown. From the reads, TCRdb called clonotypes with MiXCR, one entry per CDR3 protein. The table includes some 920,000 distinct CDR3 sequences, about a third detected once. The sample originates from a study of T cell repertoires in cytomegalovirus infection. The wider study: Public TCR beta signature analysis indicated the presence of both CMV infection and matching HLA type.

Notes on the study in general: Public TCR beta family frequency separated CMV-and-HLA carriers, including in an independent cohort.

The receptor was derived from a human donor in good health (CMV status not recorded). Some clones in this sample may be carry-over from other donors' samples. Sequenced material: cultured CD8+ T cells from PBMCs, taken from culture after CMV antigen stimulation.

The DNA for the CDR3 is TGTGCCAGCAGCTTATCCAGGGTCCTCAGACAGCCCCAGCATTTT. It is translated as CASSLSRVLRQPQHF. The chain employs TRBV5-6 and TRBJ1-5; TRBD1 is a possible D gene (5 bases). CDR3 length: 15 amino acids. Germline CDR1 and CDR2: SGHDT and YYEEEE. Trimming shortened V by 2 bases and J by 7 bases, and 16 bases separated the two germline ends.